This T cell receptor beta chain was recovered during a study of blood T cell repertoires in COVID-19. Study-level background: Samples of COVID-19 (acute and convalescent) were obtained from the United States, Italy and Spain. The analysed material was cDNA or gDNA that came from T cells, B-cell-depleted T cells, or PBMCs.

This CDR3 contains 17 residues. The J segment lost 6 bases and the V segment lost 1 base, leaving 15 bases of the junction unmatched. Germline V gene data show CDR1 as MGHRA and CDR2 as YSYEKL. Original analysis: Counts of nucleated cells, estimated from reference gene primer amplification, were obtained. TCRdb's copy holds only in-frame clones and misses some; the assay was immunoSEQ multiplex PCR. That table furnishes V, J and clone size, whereas the DNA furnished D and trimming. In the table there are under 20,000 clones, over 80% of which are singletons. The rearrangement links TRBV4-1 to TRBJ2-7; 7 bases map to TRBD2. This TCR was recovered from a human donor in a cohort sampled during active COVID-19. The donor label of this sample is uncertain. The specimen was peripheral blood. DNA for the CDR3: TGCGCCAGCAGCCAAGCGGGAGGAACTCAGACCGGGGGCGAGCAGTACTTC. It specifies CASSQAGGTQTGGEQYF.